The next 15 T cell receptor beta chains were all read from a single sample in a study of CD8+ T cells in alopecia areata. The authors extracted RNA and reverse transcribed it into cDNA as the sequencing template. The table came from immunoSEQ multiplex PCR; TCRdb's copy has only in-frame clones and leaves some out. The table shows about 110,000 clones, with around three fifths occurring only once. As to treatment: oral pan-JAK inhibitor, 5-10 mg twice daily. The sample in question was CD8+ T cells sorted from blood, obtained at week 24, from a patient treated with tofacitinib. Receptors were obtained from a human donor with alopecia areata.

J is TRBJ1-1 and V is TRBV7-9; a weak D match, TRBD1 (5 bases). CDR1 SEHNR and CDR2 FQNEAQ come from the germline V gene (reference sequence). V was clipped by 7 bases and J by 5 bases, with 17 bases between them. This CDR3 region has 14 residues. CDR3 in amino acids: CASINWGEGTEAFF. CDR3 coding DNA: TGTGCCAGCATCAATTGGGGGGAAGGAACTGAAGCTTTCTTT.

This clone is medium-sized by share. The chain couples TRBV7-2 to TRBJ2-6; no clear D. There are 14 residues in the CDR3. CDR1 is SGHTA and CDR2 is FQGNSA in the germline V gene. V lost 6 bases and J lost 1, with 7 bases in between. CDR3 region: CASRDLSGANVLTF. CDR3 nucleotides: TGTGCCAGCAGAGACTTATCTGGGGCCAACGTCCTGACTTTC.

The genes are TRBV30 and TRBJ2-5; D remains unclear. The length of the CDR3 is 14 residues. Germline assignment: CDR1 GTSNPN and CDR2 SVGIG (reference sequence). Trimming took off 1 base at V and 0 bases at J, with 9 bases between the two ends. As DNA, the CDR3 is TGTGCCTGGAGTGAGCTGGCAGACCAAGAGACCCAGTACTTC. It is translated as CAWSELADQETQYF.

The chain links TRBV19 to TRBJ2-5; TRBD1 aligns across 8 bases. Germline CDR1 and CDR2: LNHDA and SQIVND (reference sequence). The J segment lost 5 bases and the V segment lost 10 bases, leaving 12 bases of the junction unmatched. CDR3 length equals 14 residues. CDR3 sequence: CATRIQGAPETQYF. CDR3 sequence (DNA): TGTGCCACACGAATCCAGGGGGCTCCGGAGACCCAGTACTTC.

This clone was seen a few times. The V gene is TRBV28, the J gene TRBJ1-1; 10 bases fit TRBD1. V dropped 0 bases and J dropped 10; count of bases not matched to a gene: 2. The germline V gene has CDR1 MDHEN and CDR2 SYDVKM. CDR3 length equals 13 residues. CDR3 nucleotide sequence: TGTGCCAGCAGTTTATGGGGGACAGGGGCAGCTTTCTTT. It is translated as CASSLWGTGAAFF.

This chain joins TRBV4-1 and TRBJ2-7; TRBD1 agrees at 7 bases. The CDR3 runs 15 residues. V shed 3 bases, J shed 3 bases, and the junction held 8 bases outside the gene matches. Germline loops: CDR1 MGHRA, CDR2 YSYEKL. The chain's CDR3 is CASSQAGTDNYEQYF. Written as DNA, the CDR3 is TGCGCCAGCAGCCAGGCCGGGACAGACAACTACGAGCAGTACTTC.

The J gene is TRBJ2-7, the V gene TRBV27; D may be TRBD1 (6 bases). The CDR3 loop spans 13 amino acids. Per the germline V gene, CDR1 is MNHEY and CDR2 is SMNVEV (reference sequence). Trimming removed 5 bases from V and 0 bases from J, with 8 bases in between. The DNA for the CDR3 is TGTGCCAGCAGTCCGGACAGCTCCTACGAGCAGTACTTC. Translating gives CASSPDSSYEQYF.

There are a few counts of this clone. The rearrangement links TRBV9 to TRBJ1-5; 8 bases line up with TRBD1. The CDR3 sequence is 16 residues long. With 5 bases clipped from V and 4 bases from J, the junction kept 11 bases outside the gene matches. CDR1 is SGDLS, CDR2 YYNGEE, per germline. Written as DNA, the CDR3 is TGTGCCAGCAGGGCCTGGGGACAGGAAGTTAATCAGCCCCAGCATTTT. Its protein is CASRAWGQEVNQPQHF.

This chain links TRBV7-9 with TRBJ2-7, with D possibly TRBD1 on 6 matching bases. CDR3 length: 14 amino acids. V dropped 5 bases and J dropped 1 base, with 12 bases sitting between them. Per germline, CDR1 SEHNR and CDR2 FQNEAQ (reference sequence). The DNA of the CDR3 is TGTGCCAGCAGCGGACAGCTCGAGTCCTACGAGCAGTACTTC. It specifies CASSGQLESYEQYF.

The V call is TRBV29-1, the J call TRBJ2-7; D ambiguous. The CDR3 length is 11 residues. From germline, CDR1 is SQVTM and CDR2 ANQGSEA. V was shortened by 4 bases and J by 4 bases, with 8 bases between the two germline ends. Here the CDR3 reads CSVVGQYEQYF. The CDR3 nucleotides are TGCAGCGTTGTAGGGCAGTACGAGCAGTACTTC.

The chain employs TRBV7-9 and TRBJ2-1; D might be TRBD1 (6 bases). V lost 2 bases and J lost 10, with 18 bases in between. The CDR3 is made up of 15 amino acids. Germline CDR1 is SEHNR and CDR2 is FQNEAQ (reference sequence). The CDR3 sequence is CASSLSLGGRREQFF. Written as DNA, the CDR3 is TGTGCCAGCAGCTTATCACTAGGGGGTCGGAGAGAGCAGTTCTTC.

The V call is TRBV4-1, the J call TRBJ2-1, with 9 bases that match TRBD2. The CDR3 consists of 14 residues. Losses at the gene ends were 5 bases for V and 5 bases for J; bases not matched to a gene: 4. Germline values: CDR1 MGHRA, CDR2 YSYEKL. CDR3 DNA: TGCGCCAGCAGCGGACTAGCGTACGACAATGAGCAGTTCTTC. Encoded protein: CASSGLAYDNEQFF.

This chain uses TRBV9 with TRBJ1-2; 9 bases match TRBD1. The trim removed 0 bases at V and 5 bases at J, leaving 5 bases unmatched. This CDR3 has 15 residues. The germline CDR1 and CDR2 sequences are SGDLS and YYNGEE. The CDR3 nucleotides are TGTGCCAGCAGCGTAGGATGGGACAGGGAATATGGCTACACCTTC. It yields the protein CASSVGWDREYGYTF.

V and J are TRBV19 and TRBJ2-7; no firm D call. The CDR3 has 15 residues. CDR1 LNHDA and CDR2 SQIVND come from the germline V gene (reference sequence). Trimming shortened V by 2 bases and J by 2 bases, and 13 bases separated the two germline ends. The CDR3 here is CASSIWQEHTYEQYF. In DNA, the CDR3 is TGTGCCAGTAGTATATGGCAGGAACATACCTACGAGCAGTACTTC.

This clone was detected only once. The V and J genes are TRBV5-4 and TRBJ1-1; TRBD1 agrees at 7 bases. V was clipped by 4 bases and J by 5 bases; unmatched bases: 8. The CDR3 is 14 amino acids. Germline CDR1 reads SGHNT; CDR2 reads YYREEE (reference sequence). DNA for the CDR3: TGTGCCAGCAGCCATGGACAGGCTGTAACTGAAGCTTTCTTT. Translated, it gives CASSHGQAVTEAFF. Complete variable domain (other parts from reference TRBV5-4 and TRBJ1-1): ETGVTQSPTHLIKTRGQQVTLRCSSQSGHNTVSWYQQALGQGPQFIFQYYREEENGRGNFPPRFSGLQFPNYSSELNVNALELDDSALYLCASSHGQAVTEAFFGQGTRLTVV.